These T cell receptor beta chains were read from a single sample in a study of T cell changes during pregnancy in multiple sclerosis. Generated by immunoSEQ multiplex PCR, the TCRdb table keeps only in-frame clones and is missing some. The table includes 35,000 to 50,000 clones, about 91% detected once. The input for sequencing was CD4+ T cells from peripheral blood mononuclear cells, taken after pregnancy. These receptor sequences come from a female donor in good health, enrolled as a control in a pregnancy study. The CDR3 runs from the conserved cysteine through the conserved F or W. Fields, in order: clone size, V gene, D gene, J gene, CDR3 DNA, CDR3 protein. A D gene is named only where the DNA matches it firmly. Clone size is stated in some rows and not others, as once, few, many or a class when expanded.

clone size: .; V gene: TRBV28; D gene: TRBD1; J gene: TRBJ1-1; CDR3 DNA: TGTGCCAGCAGTCTAAGACAGGGGGCGAGTACTGAAGCTTTCTTT; CDR3 protein: CASSLRQGASTEAFF
clone size: .; V gene: TRBV6-5; D gene: .; J gene: TRBJ1-1; CDR3 DNA: TGTGCCAGCAGTTACCGTGACAGCCCCCGAGCTTTCTTT; CDR3 protein: CASSYRDSPRAFF
clone size: once; V gene: TRBV10-2; D gene: TRBD1; J gene: TRBJ1-1; CDR3 DNA: TGCGCCAGCAGTGGGACAGGGGGGATGAACACTGAAGCTTTCTTT; CDR3 protein: CASSGTGGMNTEAFF
clone size: .; V gene: TRBV20-1; D gene: .; J gene: TRBJ1-4; CDR3 DNA: TGCAGTGCTAGCTACGAAAAACTGTTTTTT; CDR3 protein: CSASYEKLFF
clone size: .; V gene: TRBV2; D gene: TRBD2; J gene: TRBJ2-4; CDR3 DNA: TGTGCCAGCAGGGAGCTAGCGGGCGGGGGAGACATTCAGTACTTC; CDR3 protein: CASRELAGGGDIQYF
clone size: once; V gene: TRBV4-1; D gene: .; J gene: TRBJ1-5; CDR3 DNA: TGCGCCAGCAGCCAAGTACGTCTCCGGGACAAGCACATATTTAATCAGCCCCAGCATTTT; CDR3 protein: CASSQVRLRDKHIFNQPQHF
clone size: .; V gene: TRBV6-1; D gene: .; J gene: TRBJ1-4; CDR3 DNA: TGTGCCAGCAGTGAAGACAGCGGCTATTGGGGAGAAAAACTGTTTTTT; CDR3 protein: CASSEDSGYWGEKLFF
clone size: .; V gene: TRBV5-1; D gene: .; J gene: TRBJ1-2; CDR3 DNA: TGCGCCAGCAGCGAAGGAGGGGTCGACTATGGCTACACCTTC; CDR3 protein: CASSEGGVDYGYTF
clone size: .; V gene: TRBV19; D gene: TRBD2; J gene: TRBJ2-1; CDR3 DNA: TGTGCCAGTAGCACCCGGGGACTAGCCCATAATGAGCAGTTCTTC; CDR3 protein: CASSTRGLAHNEQFF
clone size: once; V gene: TRBV29-1; D gene: .; J gene: TRBJ1-4; CDR3 DNA: TGCAGCGTCGGAGGGGGGGGAGAAAAACTGTTTTTT; CDR3 protein: CSVGGGGEKLFF